The 30 T cell receptor beta chains presented below share a single source sample, sequenced in a study of blood T cells in healthy people across ages. A second PCR, run for roughly 7 to 11 cycles, used a sample-barcoded 5' primer plus a J-beta primer mix. MiXCR, applied by TCRdb to the 5' RACE reads, yields one record per CDR3 protein. The sample gives 850,000 to 1,100,000 distinct CDR3 sequences, roughly two fifths of which show up once; 13% is in the top ten. Sequences were obtained from blood. These receptors all stem from a man aged 18 to 29 in good health.

V gene TRBV13 combines with J gene TRBJ1-1; 8 nucleotides agree with TRBD1. The trim removed 1 base at V and 2 bases at J, leaving 6 bases unmatched. The CDR3 runs to 16 residues. The germline gives CDR1 PRHDT, CDR2 FYEKMQ (reference sequence). The CDR3 nucleotides are TGTGCCAGCAGCTTAGACAGGGGGTTCTCAAACACTGAAGCTTTCTTT. It codes for CASSLDRGFSNTEAFF. Drawing the rest from reference TRBV13 and TRBJ1-1, the complete variable domain is AAGVIQSPRHLIKEKRETATLKCYPIPRHDTVYWYQQGPGQDPQFLISFYEKMQSDKGSIPDRFSAQQFSDYHSELNMSSLELGDSALYFCASSLDRGFSNTEAFFGQGTRLTVV.

This clonotype turned up a few times. This chain uses TRBV6-5 with TRBJ1-2; the D gene is possibly TRBD1 (5 bases). The V end lost 7 bases, the J end lost 4 bases, and 10 bases lay between the germline ends. The CDR3 length is 12 residues. Germline V gene lookup returns CDR1 MNHEY and CDR2 SVGAGI. The CDR3 coding sequence is TGTGCCAGCACCGACAGAATCTATGGCTACACCTTC. This gives the protein CASTDRIYGYTF.

The V call is TRBV7-2, the J call TRBJ1-1; D remains ambiguous. V lost 1 base and J lost 0, with 9 bases in between. CDR3 length: 15 amino acids. Germline loops: CDR1 SGHTA, CDR2 FQGNSA. Written as DNA, the CDR3 is TGTGCCAGCAGCTTAGGGCCCGTGCTGAACACTGAAGCTTTCTTT. As protein: CASSLGPVLNTEAFF.

As DNA, the CDR3 is TGTGCCAGCAGCCAACCTGGCCAGGAAAAACTGTTTTTT. It specifies CASSQPGQEKLFF. V is TRBV3-1 and J is TRBJ1-4, with D unresolved. Germline-derived CDR1 and CDR2 are LGHDT and YNNKEL (reference sequence). The germline V and J ends were trimmed by 2 bases and 8 bases, with 9 bases remaining between them. The CDR3 runs to 13 residues.

The V gene is TRBV4-3, the J gene TRBJ1-1; D is unclear. Trimming removed 0 bases at V and 4 bases at J, with 12 bases between. The germline gives CDR1 LGHNA, CDR2 YSLEER. The length of the CDR3 is 15 residues. CDR3 in DNA: TGCGCCAGCAGCCAAGATTTTTCGGGGTCCACTGAAGCTTTCTTT. It encodes CASSQDFSGSTEAFF.

This clonotype was seen repeatedly, ten times or more. This rearrangement joins TRBV12-3 or TRBV12-4 to TRBJ2-5; D gene ambiguous. V lost 2 bases, J lost 5 bases, and 6 bases lay in between. This CDR3 spans 12 amino acids. The CDR3 bases are TGTGCCAGCAGTTTAAGCATGGAGACCCAGTACTTC. Translation: CASSLSMETQYF.

V gene TRBV24-1 combines with J gene TRBJ2-2, with 7 positions matching TRBD1. V was pared by 4 bases and J by 3 bases, with 4 bases of the junction left unmatched. The CDR3 is made up of 15 amino acids. Germline assignment: CDR1 KGHDR and CDR2 SFDVKD. The CDR3 DNA is TGTGCCACCAGTGAATCCGACAGGGACACCGGGGAGCTGTTTTTT. It yields the protein CATSESDRDTGELFF.

The chain uses TRBV6-2 or TRBV6-3 and TRBJ2-7; D is undetermined. Germline V gene data show CDR1 as MNHEY and CDR2 as SVGEGT. V lost 2 bases and J 6 bases, leaving 14 bases between the germline ends. The CDR3 runs to 14 residues. CDR3 in amino acids: CASSYISQAREQYF. Here the CDR3 DNA reads TGTGCCAGCAGTTACATAAGTCAGGCTCGCGAGCAGTACTTC.

Regarding this clonotype: The germline gene is not matched at one end of the junction; a read error may be the cause. The chain joins TRBV2 to TRBJ2-5; TRBD2 aligns across 7 bases. Gene TRBJ2-7 matches the end of the DNA better, so the J call may be wrong. This CDR3 spans 12 amino acids. Germline-derived CDR1 and CDR2 are SNHLY and FYNNEI. The CDR3 is CAGSEAGYEQYF. In DNA, the CDR3 is TGTGCCGGCAGTGAAGCGGGATACGAGCAGTACTTC.

This clonotype was found a few times. The chain has TRBV20-1 and TRBJ1-2; D is possibly TRBD1 (5 bases). This CDR3 has 13 amino acids. Germline V gene lookup returns CDR1 DFQATT and CDR2 SNEGSKA (reference sequence). With 4 bases removed from V and 4 bases from J, the gap between germline ends came to 13 bases. The CDR3 nucleotides are TGCAGTGCTATCGGGACGCCAGCCTATGGCTACACCTTC. Amino acids: CSAIGTPAYGYTF.

The gene calls are TRBV12-3 or TRBV12-4 and TRBJ1-1; D ambiguous. V was cut by 1 base and J by 7 bases, with 10 bases left in between. CDR3 size: 13 residues. CDR3 nucleotide sequence: TGTGCCAGCAGTTTAGATTTGGAGGTTGAAGCTTTCTTT. Encoded protein: CASSLDLEVEAFF.

This chain uses TRBV6-5 with TRBJ2-2, with unresolved D. The V gene lost 0 bases and the J gene lost 6 bases, with 5 bases spanning the gap. CDR3 length: 13 residues. CDR1 is MNHEY and CDR2 is SVGAGI in the germline V gene. The DNA of the CDR3 is TGTGCCAGCAGTTACTCGACCCCCGGGGAGCTGTTTTTT. It yields the protein CASSYSTPGELFF.

A few counts support this clonotype. The gene calls are TRBV4-1 and TRBJ1-5, with D tentatively TRBD1 (6 bases). The CDR3 length is 18 residues. Germline V gives CDR1 MGHRA, CDR2 YSYEKL. V was pared by 6 bases and J by 3 bases, with 24 bases between. CDR3 residues: CASSLPGQPVPLNQPQHF. DNA of the CDR3: TGCGCCAGCAGTCTTCCGGGACAACCAGTTCCCCTCAATCAGCCCCAGCATTTT.

The chain joins TRBV6-1 to TRBJ1-4, with TRBD1 identical over 8 bases. CDR1 and CDR2 from the germline V gene are MNHNS and SASEGT. This CDR3 is 18 amino acids long. Trimming cost V 4 bases and J 2 bases; bases outside gene matches: 12. The CDR3 sequence: CASSADDRGTFTNEKLFF. As DNA, the CDR3 is TGTGCCAGCAGTGCAGACGACAGGGGAACTTTTACTAATGAAAAACTGTTTTTT.

This clonotype was found a few times. The CDR3 nucleotides read TGTGCCAGCAGAAAAGATGGGCAACTACACTATGGCTACACCTTC. Protein product: CASRKDGQLHYGYTF. The genes are TRBV12-3 or TRBV12-4 and TRBJ1-2; D not certain. The ends were cut back, 6 bases at V and 3 bases at J, with 17 bases in the middle. This CDR3 is built from 15 residues.

This clonotype was counted at least ten times. The rearrangement joins TRBV20-1 to TRBJ2-3; D is possibly TRBD1 (6 bases). The CDR3 totals 14 residues. Germline V gene data show CDR1 as DFQATT and CDR2 as SNEGSKA (reference sequence). V lost 3 bases and J 2 bases, leaving 12 bases between the germline ends. Here the CDR3 reads CSASSTGSTDTQYF. In nucleotides, the CDR3 is TGCAGTGCTAGTTCGACAGGATCCACAGATACGCAGTATTTT.

In this sample, this clonotype turned up many times. This rearrangement joins TRBV4-3 to TRBJ1-2; the D is unclear. Germline values: CDR1 LGHNA, CDR2 YSLEER. The CDR3 contains 14 residues. V shed 1 base and J shed 2 bases, with 8 bases lying between them. CDR3 in DNA: TGCGCCAGCAGCCAAGTCGACGTCAACTATGGCTACACCTTC. Translation gives CASSQVDVNYGYTF.

This clonotype was seen only a few times. This chain joins TRBV5-1 and TRBJ2-7, with 8 positions matching TRBD1. After removal of 1 base from V and 6 bases from J, the junction contained 6 bases not matched to a gene. Germline assignment: CDR1 SGHRS and CDR2 YFSETQ. This CDR3 spans 14 amino acids. This CDR3 is CASSLPGGESEQYF. The CDR3 DNA is TGCGCCAGCAGCTTGCCAGGGGGCGAATCCGAGCAGTACTTC.

There are many counts of this clonotype. The V gene is TRBV12-3 or TRBV12-4, the J gene TRBJ1-5; D is possibly TRBD1 (6 bases). CDR3 length: 13 amino acids. Trimming took off 5 bases at V and 7 bases at J, with 12 bases between the two ends. CDR3 amino acids: CASSPNREQPQHF. DNA for the CDR3: TGTGCCAGCAGTCCCAACAGGGAACAGCCCCAGCATTTT.

This clonotype was seen ten or more times. The rearrangement joins TRBV5-1 to TRBJ1-2; the match to TRBD1 covers 8 bases. The CDR3 runs to 13 residues. Germline loops: CDR1 SGHRS, CDR2 YFSETQ. V trimming: 4 bases; J trimming: 7 bases; junction bases outside the gene matches: 6. The CDR3, as DNA: TGCGCCAGCAGCCCAAGGACAGGGTCTGGCTACACCTTC. Translated, it gives CASSPRTGSGYTF. The full variable domain, completed using reference TRBV5-1 and TRBJ1-2, is KAGVTQTPRYLIKTRGQQVTLSCSPISGHRSVSWYQQTPGQGLQFLFEYFSETQRNKGNFPGRFSGRQFSNSRSEMNVSTLELGDSALYLCASSPRTGSGYTFGSGTRLTVV.

The J gene is TRBJ2-3, the V gene TRBV7-2; 7 positions agree with TRBD1. The CDR3 runs 16 residues. Germline V gives CDR1 SGHTA, CDR2 FQGNSA. The J segment lost 4 bases and the V segment lost 1 base, leaving 8 bases of the junction unmatched. The CDR3 coding sequence is TGTGCCAGCAGCTTAGAGGGTGAGGGGGCTGCAGATACGCAGTATTTT. This encodes CASSLEGEGAADTQYF.

This clonotype was detected a few times. The V gene is TRBV27, the J gene TRBJ1-2; D remains unclear. Per germline, CDR1 MNHEY and CDR2 SMNVEV (reference sequence). This CDR3 has 14 residues. V lost 6 bases, J lost 4 bases, and 15 bases lay in between. Here the CDR3 reads CASRPFNTGYGYTF. The CDR3 DNA follows: TGTGCCAGCAGACCCTTCAATACCGGCTATGGCTACACCTTC.

This clonotype was observed a handful of times. The chain couples TRBV7-2 to TRBJ2-5; D uncertain. CDR3 size: 14 residues. Germline lookup yields CDR1 SGHTA and CDR2 FQGNSA. V was trimmed by 2 bases and J by 2 bases, leaving 9 bases between them. The CDR3 region is CASSLSQIQETQYF. CDR3 bases: TGTGCCAGCAGCTTATCACAGATACAAGAGACCCAGTACTTC.

There are a few counts of this clonotype. V and J are TRBV12-3 or TRBV12-4 and TRBJ2-1; D tentatively reads TRBD1 or TRBD2 (6 bases each). V dropped 5 bases and J dropped 10 bases, with 15 bases sitting between them. CDR3 size: 13 residues. The CDR3 DNA reads as TGTGCCAGCAGTCCCGAGGGGGGAGGAGAGCAGTTCTTC. It is translated as CASSPEGGGEQFF.

This clonotype was detected a few times. This chain uses TRBV7-9 with TRBJ1-2; 7 bases agree with TRBD1. Germline CDR1 and CDR2: SEHNR and FQNEAQ (reference sequence). The CDR3 sequence is 14 residues long. V trimming: 5 bases; J trimming: 6 bases; junction bases outside the gene matches: 9. The CDR3 reads CASSHQGEAHGYTF. CDR3 bases: TGTGCCAGCAGCCACCAGGGGGAGGCTCATGGCTACACCTTC.

A few counts support this clonotype. V gene TRBV14 combines with J gene TRBJ2-4; D is perhaps TRBD1 or TRBD2 (6 bases each). The germline CDR1 and CDR2 sequences are SGHDN and FVKESK. There are 16 residues in the CDR3. Trimming pared 1 base from V and 0 bases from J, leaving 10 bases between. The CDR3 loop is CASSQGRGPAKNIQYF. The DNA of the CDR3 is TGTGCCAGCAGCCAAGGACGGGGGCCAGCCAAAAACATTCAGTACTTC.

The V gene is TRBV29-1, the J gene TRBJ2-1, with TRBD1 matching 12 bases. The end of the DNA fits TRBJ2-7 better, so the J call may be wrong. This CDR3 spans 12 amino acids. Germline V gene lookup returns CDR1 SQVTM and CDR2 ANQGSEA. The CDR3 sequence is CSAGTGGNEQYF. CDR3 nucleotides: TGCAGCGCTGGGACAGGGGGCAATGAGCAGTACTTC.

The gene calls are TRBV20-1 and TRBJ2-3; D not resolved. The CDR3 sequence is 12 residues long. The V end was cut by 4 bases, the J end by 4 bases, with 9 bases between. Germline V gene lookup returns CDR1 DFQATT and CDR2 SNEGSKA (reference sequence). The CDR3 sequence is CSAIRRADTQYF. In nucleotides, the CDR3 is TGCAGTGCTATCAGAAGAGCAGATACGCAGTATTTT.

V gene TRBV11-2 combines with J gene TRBJ1-5; D uncertain. The germline V gene encodes CDR1 SGHAT and CDR2 FQNNGV. This CDR3 is 16 amino acids long. Trimming shortened V by 4 bases and J by 2 bases, and 15 bases separated the two germline ends. CDR3 bases: TGTGCCAGCAGCTCCCCCCGGGAGGGAGGCAATCAGCCCCAGCATTTT. Protein: CASSSPREGGNQPQHF.

This clonotype was recorded a few times. The chain is built from TRBV7-2 and TRBJ2-3, with D unresolved. The germline V gene encodes CDR1 SGHTA and CDR2 FQGNSA. This CDR3 has 15 amino acids. V was pared by 1 base and J by 1 base, with 9 bases between. CDR3 protein: CASSLEAGRTDTQYF. CDR3 sequence (DNA): TGTGCCAGCAGCTTAGAAGCCGGACGCACAGATACGCAGTATTTT.